This TCR beta chain was recovered during a study of T cell responses to AZD1222 COVID-19 vaccine. Findings and caveats of the study: Following two doses of AZD1222, Spike-specific TCR breadth and depth rose. Clonal diversity was possibly underestimated, and the donors were mostly white British, with more females. CD4 TCRs associated with vaccination spanned spike, dominating at 160-218 and 743-854.

This clone was seen a single time. Antigen: not known. Assay: immunoSEQ multiplex PCR; the TCRdb copy retains only in-frame clones and omits some. The sample consists of 95,000 to 100,000 clones, approximately 84% of them appearing once. Trimming left V 0 bases short and J 2 bases short, with 5 bases between. The CDR3 is made up of 13 amino acids. CDR1 and CDR2 from the germline V gene are SGHKS and YYEKEE (reference sequence). Sequences were derived from peripheral blood, sampled on day 0 of AZD1222 vaccination. The chain uses TRBV5-5 and TRBJ1-1; D gene unclear. This receptor was taken from an adult in good health. DNA for the CDR3: TGTGCCAGCAGCTTGGGACCTAACACTGAAGCTTTCTTT. The encoded protein is CASSLGPNTEAFF.